A single sample gave rise to the 16 T cell receptor beta chains below, sequenced in a study of blood T cell repertoires in COVID-19. Using immunoSEQ multiplex PCR, the repertoire was profiled, and TCRdb retains in-frame clones only, with some absent. The sample includes some 400,000 clones, 85% to 90% of them seen just once. Input material: peripheral blood. The receptors were sampled from a man younger than 30 with active or convalescent COVID-19.

The V call is TRBV4-2, the J call TRBJ2-1, with a weak D call TRBD2 (5 bases). Germline-derived CDR1 and CDR2 are LGHNA and YNFKEQ. Deletions cut 2 bases from V and 8 bases from J, with 13 bases between. The CDR3 runs to 14 residues. Here the CDR3 DNA reads TGTGCCAGCAGCCAAAACCGGGGTCTTCATGAGCAGTTCTTC. Amino acids: CASSQNRGLHEQFF.

This clone is medium-sized. V usage is TRBV25-1 and J usage is TRBJ1-2; TRBD1 agrees at 7 bases. The germline CDR1 and CDR2 sequences are MGHDK and SYGVNS. The CDR3 totals 12 residues. V was clipped by 7 bases and J by 7 bases; unmatched bases: 6. DNA of the CDR3: TGTGCCAGCACCCCCCAGGGGGGTGGCTACACCTTC. It yields the protein CASTPQGGGYTF.

As DNA, the CDR3 is TGCGCCAGCAGCCAAGGAGTGTCAGGCACTGAAGCTTTCTTT. It specifies CASSQGVSGTEAFF. The chain carries TRBV4-1 and TRBJ1-1; D gene uncertain. V shed 1 base and J shed 4 bases, with 10 bases lying between them. The CDR3 spans 14 residues. Per germline, CDR1 MGHRA and CDR2 YSYEKL.

This clone is a singleton in its sample. The V call is TRBV9, the J call TRBJ2-5; possibly TRBD2 for D (5 bases). Per the germline V gene, CDR1 is SGDLS and CDR2 is YYNGEE. This CDR3 has 14 amino acids. Between the trimmed V and J ends, which lost 4 bases and 5 bases, there was a span of 15 bases. CDR3 loop: CASSLEGLRETQYF. The DNA for the CDR3 is TGTGCCAGCAGCCTTGAGGGTTTGCGGGAGACCCAGTACTTC.

This clone was seen a few times. This sequence joins TRBV4-3 and TRBJ2-2; 8 bases match TRBD1. This CDR3 contains 17 residues. Trimming at V came to 1 base and at J to 3 bases, leaving 7 bases not matched to a gene. CDR1 and CDR2 (germline): LGHNA, YSLEER. The CDR3 spells CASSQVRTGIDTGELFF. The CDR3 nucleotides are TGCGCCAGCAGCCAAGTTAGGACAGGGATCGACACCGGGGAGCTGTTTTTT.

V and J are TRBV2 and TRBJ1-5, with 11 bases aligning to TRBD1. Germline CDR1 is SNHLY and CDR2 is FYNNEI. V shed 6 bases and J 4 bases; nucleotides not matched to a gene: 5. This CDR3 spans 15 amino acids. CDR3 in amino acids: CASRAGTGGNQPQHF. DNA of the CDR3: TGTGCCAGCAGGGCAGGGACAGGGGGTAATCAGCCCCAGCATTTT.

The gene calls are TRBV29-1 and TRBJ2-6, with 8 bases lining up with TRBD2. The germline CDR1 and CDR2 sequences are SQVTM and ANQGSEA. CDR3 length: 14 residues. Germline trimming cut 4 bases from V and 3 bases from J; bases unmatched to any gene: 2. CDR3 coding DNA: TGCAGCGTTGGGGGGACTAGTGGGGCCAACGTCCTGACTTTC. It specifies CSVGGTSGANVLTF.

J is TRBJ1-2 and V is TRBV19; 8 bases are shared with TRBD1. J was trimmed by 8 bases and V by 7 bases; bases with no gene match: 15. There are 15 residues in the CDR3. Germline CDR1 reads LNHDA; CDR2 reads SQIVND (reference sequence). CDR3 in amino acids: CASTQPGGKDGGYTF. CDR3 DNA sequence: TGTGCCAGTACCCAACCAGGGGGCAAAGATGGCGGCTACACCTTC. Full variable domain (remainder filled in from reference TRBV19 and TRBJ1-2): DGGITQSPKYLFRKEGQNVTLSCEQNLNHDAMYWYRQDPGQGLRLIYYSQIVNDFQKGDIAEGYSVSREKKESFPLTVTSAQKNPTAFYLCASTQPGGKDGGYTFGSGTRLTVV.

This clone appeared once. The V and J genes are TRBV7-9 and TRBJ1-3; D uncertain. This CDR3 is built from 16 residues. With 4 bases removed from V and 0 bases from J, the gap between germline ends came to 13 bases. Germline V CDR1 and CDR2: SEHNR, FQNEAQ (reference sequence). The CDR3 sequence: CASSSPGLPSGNTIYF. The DNA of the CDR3 is TGTGCCAGCAGCTCTCCAGGACTCCCCTCTGGAAACACCATATATTTT. The variable domain in full, with the rest retrieved from reference TRBV7-9 and TRBJ1-3, is DTGVSQNPRHKITKRGQNVTFRCDPISEHNRLYWYRQTLGQGPEFLTYFQNEAQLEKSRLLSDRFSAERPKGSFSTLEIQRTEQGDSAMYLCASSSPGLPSGNTIYFGEGSWLTVV.

This rearrangement joins TRBV27 to TRBJ2-2; D may be TRBD2 (5 bases). The CDR3 loop spans 15 amino acids. The V and J ends lost 1 base and 6 bases respectively, with 12 bases between them. The V gene's germline CDR1 is MNHEY and CDR2 SMNVEV (reference sequence). The CDR3 nucleotides read TGTGCCAGCAGTTTATACCTCACGGGGTCCGGGGAGCTGTTTTTT. This codes for CASSLYLTGSGELFF.

This sequence joins TRBV18 and TRBJ1-2; maybe TRBD1 (5 bases). The CDR3 is made up of 16 amino acids. CDR1 is KGHSH and CDR2 is LQKENI in the germline V gene. The V and J ends lost 2 bases and 2 bases respectively, with 15 bases between them. CDR3 nucleotide sequence: TGTGCCAGCTCACCAATAGCAGGGAAACCCAACTATGGCTACACCTTC. As protein: CASSPIAGKPNYGYTF.

This chain connects TRBV28 to TRBJ1-1, with TRBD1 matching 8 bases. CDR3 length: 15 amino acids. After removal of 7 bases from V and 1 base from J, the junction contained 8 bases not matched to a gene. In germline, CDR1 is MDHEN, CDR2 SYDVKM. The CDR3 DNA follows: TGTGCCAGCAAACCCCGGGACAGGAGGAACACTGAAGCTTTCTTT. Amino acids: CASKPRDRRNTEAFF.

CDR3: CASRGDILALHF. The CDR3 DNA reads TGTGCCAGCAGGGGAGACATTTTGGCCCTCCACTTT. The chain is built from TRBV6-5 and TRBJ1-6; D remains ambiguous. Trimming shortened V by 6 bases and J by 14 bases, and 14 bases separated the two germline ends. This CDR3 is 12 amino acids long. CDR1 MNHEY and CDR2 SVGAGI come from the germline V gene.

The chain recombines TRBV7-9 with TRBJ1-1; D unclear. The CDR3 runs to 12 residues. The V end was cut by 3 bases, the J end by 2 bases, with 4 bases between. Germline V gene data show CDR1 as SEHNR and CDR2 as FQNEAQ (reference sequence). CDR3 sequence (DNA): TGTGCCAGCAGCTTTCAAAACACTGAAGCTTTCTTT. Amino acid sequence: CASSFQNTEAFF.

In this sample, this clone turned up a few times. The chain uses TRBV14 and TRBJ1-1; D gene ambiguous. Germline CDR1 SGHDN, CDR2 FVKESK. V was clipped by 0 bases and J by 4 bases, with 21 bases between them. The CDR3 covers 18 residues. The DNA for the CDR3 is TGTGCCAGCAGCCAAGATAGGAACACCCCACGTCGGGGCACTGAAGCTTTCTTT. Amino acid sequence: CASSQDRNTPRRGTEAFF.

The V call is TRBV29-1, the J call TRBJ2-7, with a tentative D call TRBD1 (6 bases). CDR3 length equals 14 residues. Germline assignment: CDR1 SQVTM and CDR2 ANQGSEA. This chain's CDR3 is CSAREDSNSYEQYF. The CDR3 nucleotides read TGCAGTGCCCGCGAGGACAGTAACTCCTACGAGCAGTACTTC.